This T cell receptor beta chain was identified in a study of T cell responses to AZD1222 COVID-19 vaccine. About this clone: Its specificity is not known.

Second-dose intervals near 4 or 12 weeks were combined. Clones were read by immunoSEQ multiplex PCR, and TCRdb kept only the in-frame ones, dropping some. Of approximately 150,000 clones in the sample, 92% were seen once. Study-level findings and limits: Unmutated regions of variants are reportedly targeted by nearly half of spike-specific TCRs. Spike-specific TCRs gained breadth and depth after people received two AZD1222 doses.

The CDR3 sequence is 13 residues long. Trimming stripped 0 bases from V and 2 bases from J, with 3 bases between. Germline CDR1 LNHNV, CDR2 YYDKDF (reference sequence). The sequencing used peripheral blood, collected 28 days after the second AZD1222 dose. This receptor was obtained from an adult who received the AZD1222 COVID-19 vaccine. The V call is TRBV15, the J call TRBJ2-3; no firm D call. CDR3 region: CATSRDFTDTQYF. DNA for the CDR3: TGTGCCACCAGCAGAGACTTCACAGATACGCAGTATTTT.